This T cell receptor beta chain appears in the sequencing data of a study of shared clonotypes between healthy human individuals. CDR3 size: 14 residues. J lost 6 bases, V lost 5 bases, and 7 bases had no gene match. Germline CDR1 reads GTSNPN; CDR2 reads SVGIG (reference sequence). TCRdb's copy holds only in-frame clones and misses some; the assay was immunoSEQ multiplex PCR. This sample yields hundreds of thousands of clones, of which approximately 97% are seen a single time; more than 0.3% belongs to the top ten. The sequencing input was memory CD8+ T cells sorted from blood. This sample's subset: CD45RO+ cells pooled with CCR7-negative TemRA cells. V and J are TRBV30 and TRBJ2-1; 10 bases agree with TRBD2. The TCR sequence derives from a man aged 25-45 years in good health. The CDR3 sequence is CAWSSGRRRNEQFF. The CDR3 DNA reads TGTGCCTGGTCTAGCGGGAGAAGACGCAATGAGCAGTTCTTC.